This T cell receptor (beta chain) was retrieved from a study of blood T cell repertoires in COVID-19. Study at large: Nucleic acid was either cDNA or gDNA, and it came from T cells, B-cell-depleted T cells, or PBMCs.

The table came from immunoSEQ multiplex PCR; TCRdb's copy has only in-frame clones and leaves some out. This table has approximately 240,000 clones, more than 75% appearing once. The CDR3 covers 17 residues. Trimming left V 5 bases short and J 8 bases short, with 25 bases between. Germline CDR1 and CDR2: MNHEY and SMNVEV (reference sequence). Sequenced sample: peripheral blood. This TCR came from a man aged 50-59 years who had recovered from COVID-19. J is TRBJ2-1 and V is TRBV27, with D possibly matching TRBD2 (6 bases). DNA of the CDR3: TGTGCCAGCAGTCTGCGGCAGGCGGAGGGCCTCAGGGATGAGCAGTTCTTC. Translated, it gives CASSLRQAEGLRDEQFF.